This paragraph reports one T cell receptor beta chain. Its antigen is still unknown. The entry originates in a study of T cell responses to AZD1222 COVID-19 vaccine. Background on the study: Pooling of second doses given at about 4 or about 12 weeks was done.

General study findings and limits: Among vaccine-associated CD4 TCRs, coverage spanned spike, with dominance at 160-218 and 743-854. Reportedly, close to half of spike-specific TCRs are directed against unmutated variant regions. Among the donors, most were white British and more were female, and clonal diversity was possibly underestimated.

Profiled with immunoSEQ multiplex PCR; TCRdb holds only in-frame clones, not every one. The sample records about 150,000 clones, more than 90% being singletons. Trimming stripped 3 bases from V and 0 bases from J, with 17 bases between. This CDR3 comprises 18 residues. Germline V CDR1 and CDR2: LGHDT, YNNKEL (reference sequence). The sequences come from peripheral blood, collected on day 0 of AZD1222 vaccination. This chain links TRBV3-1 (or the pseudogene TRBV3-2) with TRBJ1-4; possible D gene TRBD1, 5 bases. This receptor was identified in an adult in good health. For the CDR3, the DNA is TGTGCCAGCAGCCAGGCTACCTGGGGAGGGGCAACTAATGAAAAACTGTTTTTT. Residues: CASSQATWGGATNEKLFF.